This T cell receptor (beta chain) was observed in a study of T cell repertoires and Cas9 in healthy adults. Study overall: CD4 and CD8 compartments: SpCas9-reactive T cells profiled for potency, cytotoxicity, lineage. Study-wide results and limits: In vitro, SpCas9-reactive Tregs were reported to curb effector T cell proliferation and function.

The protocol was immunoSEQ multiplex PCR, while the TCRdb copy is restricted to in-frame clones and leaves out a portion. The sample comprises more than 13,000 clones, around 86% of which are singletons, and approximately 2% rests with the top ten. Points on this clone: The antigen remains undetermined.

Germline V gene data show CDR1 as LNHDA and CDR2 as SQIVND (reference sequence). This CDR3 has 13 amino acids. With 6 bases removed from V and 8 bases from J, the gap between germline ends came to 16 bases. This clonotype was sampled from a human donor in good health. The rearrangement joins TRBV19 to TRBJ1-2; D is undetermined. Sequencing was done on a sample of Tregs (CD4+, CD25+, CD127-, CD137-, CD154-) from PBMCs; culture status not recorded. The chain's CDR3 is CASRPLGFGGYTF. CDR3 nucleotide sequence: TGTGCCAGTAGGCCCCTGGGCTTCGGGGGCTACACCTTC.